This record looks at one T cell receptor beta chain sequence and its context. 13 Jbeta primers and 60 Vbeta primers were used for the PCR. Method: immunoSEQ multiplex PCR; TCRdb's copy keeps in-frame clones and lacks some. Here the sample spans around 200,000 clones, roughly 79% being singletons. This record belongs to a study of cytomegalovirus exposure and HLA in healthy donors. Germline assignment: CDR1 SGHVS and CDR2 FQNEAQ. The CDR3 has 13 residues. The source material was PBMCs. The TCR was taken from a man aged 18 to 29 in good health and CMV-seronegative. The chain is built from TRBV7-8 and TRBJ2-5; D is ambiguous. Near its end, the DNA agrees better with TRBJ2-7, so the J call may be wrong. CDR3 loop: CASSSDGSYEQYF. In nucleotides, the CDR3 is TGTGCCAGCAGCTCCGACGGGTCCTACGAGCAGTACTTC.